Only a few counts were recorded for the clone carrying this T cell receptor (beta chain). The target antigen is unknown. The sample belongs to a study of T cells after yellow fever vaccination. Across the study: Preparing low-cell-number fractions relied on SMART-Seq v4 Ultra Low Input.

Looked up from germline, CDR1 is SGHTA and CDR2 is FQGNSA. Trimming cost V 0 bases and J 4 bases, with 12 bases left between them. The CDR3 consists of 15 residues. UMIs were added to TCR cDNA along with a universal primer site when it was made by 5'RACE template switching. TCRdb redid the calling of the 5' RACE reads with MiXCR, one entry per CDR3 protein. The data hold 300,000 to 350,000 distinct CDR3 sequences, with 3% to 4.5% observed a single time. Study-wide results and caveats: A limited proportion of clonotypes was detected within both the CD4 and CD8 compartments. Bulk-population clonotypes that are abundant could appear as contaminants in FACS-sorted repertoires.

V is TRBV7-2 and J is TRBJ2-5, with D unclear. Sequenced here: PBMCs, sampled 5 days after the yellow fever booster vaccination. The receptor was derived from a man in his late teens or twenties who received the YFV17D yellow fever vaccine. The CDR3 region has the DNA TGTGCCAGCAGCTTAGCGTCCTACCGTGGAGAGACCCAGTACTTC. This translates into CASSLASYRGETQYF.